This T cell receptor beta chain was sequenced during a study of blood T cell repertoires in COVID-19 (dated by TCRdb to 2020 to 2022). Regarding the study in general: Samples covering the acute and convalescent phases of COVID-19 were provided by collaborators in the United States, Italy and Spain. The prospective study material was composed of cDNA or gDNA derived from T cells, B-cell-depleted T cells, or PBMCs. Subjects who had been exposed to COVID-19, were actively infected with it, or had recovered from it provided the deeply sampled blood TCRbeta repertoires that made up the dataset. Samples were obtained from the ongoing ImmuneRACE study (first 160 participants) and from 1,254 subjects provided by 6 global collaborators. A freely available public database, intended as a resource for researchers studying the immune response to SARS-CoV-2, is where the repertoires were released. Nearly every sample came with metadata listing a de-identified subject ID, COVID-19 status, age in years and sex. Where available, HLA class I and class II types were taken from metadata supplied by the sample provider and were not determined by assay-based typing.

The cysteine opens and the phenylalanine closes a CDR3 of 17 amino acids. Of the read, only the CDR3 DNA is kept; its 51 bases are in frame from base 1. V lost 4 bases and J lost 1 base; the stretch between them is 19 bases long. CDR1 is given as SGDLS and CDR2 as YYNGEE, both from the germline V gene. In the case of this clone: The antigen it binds to is not known. One base away there is no much larger clone; base qualities are not given.

TCRbeta CDR3 regions were amplified from genomic DNA using the immunoSEQ Assay, a bias-controlled multiplex PCR. Regarding the original processing steps: Within the assay, amplification of reference gene primers was used to estimate how many nucleated cells each sample contained. To quantify the absolute abundance of each unique TCRbeta CDR3 rearrangement, sequence reads were collapsed and filtered. For each sample, productive Simpson clonality was calculated by taking the square root of Simpson's diversity index across productive rearrangements. TCRdb provides this immuneACCESS table in a form limited to in-frame rearrangements. Some clones are lacking; in checked studies, under half of them reflect an unresolved V gene, and why the rest are absent is not known. V and J calls and clone size are given by that table; D and trimming were obtained from the DNA. The sample table records roughly 53,000 clones; about nine tenths of these occur just once. The top ten clonotypes cover over 25% of the sample.

Collaborating institutions collected whole blood in K2EDTA tubes following their own protocols. For TCRbeta analysis, collaborator samples were shipped as frozen whole blood, as isolated PBMCs, or as DNA extracted from either sample type. Study-wide conclusions, independent of this receptor: How much clinical and demographic metadata was included differed by source and by participant, and the metadata was provided uncurated.

The chain joins TRBV9 to TRBJ2-3; a weak D assignment points to TRBD2 (5 bases agree). The sequencing input was peripheral blood. The origin of this receptor is a human donor in a cohort sampled during active COVID-19. This receptor carries the CDR3 CASSPQMGRPGTDTQYF. In nucleotides, the sequence is TGTGCCAGCAGCCCCCAAATGGGGAGACCCGGCACAGATACGCAGTATTTT.